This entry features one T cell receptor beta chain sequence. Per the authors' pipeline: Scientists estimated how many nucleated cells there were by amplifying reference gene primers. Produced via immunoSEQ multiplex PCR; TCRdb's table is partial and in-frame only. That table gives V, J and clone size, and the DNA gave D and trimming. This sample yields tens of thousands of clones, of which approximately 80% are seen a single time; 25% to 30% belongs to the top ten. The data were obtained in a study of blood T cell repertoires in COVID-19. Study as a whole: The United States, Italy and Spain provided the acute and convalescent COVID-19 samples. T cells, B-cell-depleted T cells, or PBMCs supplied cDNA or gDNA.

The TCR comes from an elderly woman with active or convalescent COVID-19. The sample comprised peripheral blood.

The DNA for the CDR3 is TGTGCCAGCAGTCCACCTACAGGGGACCCAATGAACACTGAAGCTTTCTTT. Its translation is CASSPPTGDPMNTEAFF. The rearrangement uses TRBV28 and TRBJ1-1, with TRBD1 identical over 7 bases. The J segment lost 0 bases and the V segment lost 5 bases, leaving 12 bases of the junction unmatched. CDR3 size: 17 residues. Germline CDR1 and CDR2: MDHEN and SYDVKM.